This TCR beta chain was retrieved from a study of blood T cells in healthy people across ages. General study points: While age rose, TCR beta diversity per million T cells dropped in a roughly linear way. Diversity estimated from one million T cells was considered an underestimate.

Primed by a sample-barcoded 5' primer and a J-beta primer mix, a second PCR proceeded for roughly 7 to 11 cycles. TCRdb used MiXCR to reprocess the 5' RACE reads, holding one entry per CDR3 protein. The repertoire holds hundreds of thousands of distinct CDR3 sequences, with approximately 48% as singletons. The CDR3 sequence is 13 residues long. Per germline, CDR1 SEHNR and CDR2 FQNEAQ (reference sequence). Of note for this clonotype: Its antigen remains unknown.

This chain joins TRBV7-9 and TRBJ2-5; D is possibly TRBD2 (6 bases). The J call may be faulty, since TRBJ2-7 better matches the DNA end. The source material was blood. The sequence was obtained from a man in his 60s in good health. This CDR3 reads CASSLPLASEQYF. The CDR3 region has the DNA TGTGCCAGCAGCTTACCGCTAGCGTCCGAGCAGTACTTC.